This T cell receptor beta chain was obtained from a study of T cell responses to AZD1222 COVID-19 vaccine. The CDR3 contains 14 residues. CDR1 and CDR2 (germline): LNHDA, SQIVND (reference sequence). The assay was immunoSEQ multiplex PCR, and TCRdb's table has in-frame clones only and misses some. This sample has about 160,000 clones, with roughly nine tenths found just once. Whole-study findings and limits: Of spike-specific TCRs, nearly half reportedly target regions left unmutated in variants. Vaccine-associated CD4 TCRs spanned spike, dominant at 160-218 and 743-854.

Comments on this clone: Its specificity is not known.

The V and J genes are TRBV19 and TRBJ2-2; the match to TRBD1 covers 9 bases. The source material was peripheral blood, sampled on day 0 of AZD1222 vaccination. The sequence came from an adult in good health. CDR3 region: CATDRGLSTGELFF. As DNA, the CDR3 is TGTGCAACAGACAGGGGGTTAAGTACCGGGGAGCTGTTTTTT.